The clone carrying this T cell receptor (beta chain) has only a few counts. No antigen is known for it. The CDR3 is 15 residues long. The germline V gene has CDR1 SNHLY and CDR2 FYNNEI. V was clipped by 10 bases and J by 2 bases; unmatched bases: 13. These data originate in a study of T cell repertoires in cytomegalovirus infection. Background on the study: Public TCR beta signature analysis indicated the presence of both CMV infection and matching HLA type.

TCRdb called the reads again in MiXCR, with one record for every CDR3 protein. This repertoire shows some 940,000 distinct CDR3 sequences, more than 25% found once; its top ten account for around an eighth. Sequencing was performed on cultured CD8+ T cells from PBMCs, taken from culture after CMV antigen stimulation. This clonotype was obtained from a human donor in good health (CMV status not recorded). Some clones in this sample may be carry-over from other donors' samples. The rearrangement uses TRBV2 and TRBJ2-5; the match to TRBD1 covers 7 bases. The CDR3 DNA follows: TGTGCCAACGACGTACAGGGGTTCGGGCAAGAGACCCAGTACTTC. Translating gives CANDVQGFGQETQYF.